The clone carrying this TCR beta chain was observed at least ten times. Its antigen is currently unknown. This sample was included in a study of identical twins. A universal primer site arose from template switching, and cDNA bore unique molecular identifiers. Using its own MiXCR run on the 5' RACE reads, TCRdb lists one record per CDR3 protein. The sample carries about 570,000 distinct CDR3 sequences, roughly 9.9% recorded once. Overall study results and limits: Abundant cord blood beta clonotypes carried fewer insertions; memory repertoires showed none. Analyses of zero insertions could, in part, be confounded by invariant MAIT and iNKT cells.

Another study also made use of these data, one on yellow fever vaccine responses in identical twins. That paper adds: Reportedly, twins showed a vaccine T cell response that looked partly convergent and partly personalized.

The sequenced sample was PBMCs. The receptor was derived from a woman younger than 35 in good health.

For the CDR3, the DNA is TGCGCCAGCAGCTTGGAGGGACTATCATCAGAGACCCAGTACTTC. Translated, it gives CASSLEGLSSETQYF. The chain links TRBV5-1 to TRBJ2-5; TRBD2 aligns across 7 bases. Trimming took 0 bases from V and 4 from J; bases not matched to a gene: 6. Germline V gene sequence: CDR1 SGHRS, CDR2 YFSETQ. This CDR3 is built from 15 residues.